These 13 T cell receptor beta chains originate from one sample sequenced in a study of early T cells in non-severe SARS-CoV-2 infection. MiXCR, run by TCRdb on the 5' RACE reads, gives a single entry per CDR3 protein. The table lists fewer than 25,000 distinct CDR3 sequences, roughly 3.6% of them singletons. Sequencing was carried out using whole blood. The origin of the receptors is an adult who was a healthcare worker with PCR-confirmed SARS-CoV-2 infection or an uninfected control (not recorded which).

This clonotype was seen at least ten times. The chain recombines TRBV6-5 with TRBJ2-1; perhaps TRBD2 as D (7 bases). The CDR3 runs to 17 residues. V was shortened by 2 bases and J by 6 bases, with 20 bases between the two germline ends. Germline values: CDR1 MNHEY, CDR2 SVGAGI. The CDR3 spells CASSYDGTGGSRNEQFF. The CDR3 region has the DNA TGTGCCAGCAGTTACGATGGGACGGGGGGCTCTCGCAATGAGCAGTTCTTC.

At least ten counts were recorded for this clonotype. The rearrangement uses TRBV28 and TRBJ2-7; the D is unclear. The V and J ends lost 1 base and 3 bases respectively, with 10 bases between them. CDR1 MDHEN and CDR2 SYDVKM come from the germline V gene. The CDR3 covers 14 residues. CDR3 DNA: TGTGCCAGCAGTTTATACCTAACTGGCTACGAGCAGTACTTC. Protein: CASSLYLTGYEQYF. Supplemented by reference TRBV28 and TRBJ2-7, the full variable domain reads DVKVTQSSRYLVKRTGEKVFLECVQDMDHENMFWYRQDPGLGLRLIYFSYDVKMKEKGDIPEGYSVSREKKERFSLILESASTNQTSMYLCASSLYLTGYEQYFGPGTRLTVT.

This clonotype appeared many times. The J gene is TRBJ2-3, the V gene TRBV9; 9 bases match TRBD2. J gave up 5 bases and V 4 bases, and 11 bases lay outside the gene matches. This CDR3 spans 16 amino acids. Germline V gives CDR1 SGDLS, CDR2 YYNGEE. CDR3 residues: CASSPRSGRNGDTQYF. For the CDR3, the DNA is TGTGCCAGCAGCCCCCGTAGCGGGAGAAATGGAGATACGCAGTATTTT. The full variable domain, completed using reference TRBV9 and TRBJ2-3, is DSGVTQTPKHLITATGQRVTLRCSPRSGDLSVYWYQQSLDQGLQFLIQYYNGEERAKGNILERFSAQQFPDLHSELNLSSLELGDSALYFCASSPRSGRNGDTQYFGPGTRLTVL.

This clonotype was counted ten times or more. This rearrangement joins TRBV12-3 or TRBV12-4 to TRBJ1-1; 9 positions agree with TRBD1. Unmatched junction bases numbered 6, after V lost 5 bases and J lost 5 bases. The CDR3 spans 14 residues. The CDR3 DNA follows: TGTGCCAGCAGTACAACAGGGGGCCGGACTGAAGCTTTCTTT. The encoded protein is CASSTTGGRTEAFF.

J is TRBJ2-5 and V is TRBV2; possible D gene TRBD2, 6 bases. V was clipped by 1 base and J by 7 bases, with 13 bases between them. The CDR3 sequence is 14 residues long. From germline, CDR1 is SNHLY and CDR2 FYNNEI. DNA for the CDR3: TGTGCCAGCAGTGAAGTTAGCGGCTCGGGGACCCAGTACTTC. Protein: CASSEVSGSGTQYF.

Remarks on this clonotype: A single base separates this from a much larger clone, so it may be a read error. DNA for the CDR3: TGTGTCATCGGGAACACAGATACGCAGTATTTT. It is translated as CVIGNTDTQYF. The chain has TRBV7-9 and TRBJ2-3; possible D gene TRBD2, 5 bases. The CDR3 has 11 residues. In germline, CDR1 is SEHNR, CDR2 FQNEAQ (reference sequence).

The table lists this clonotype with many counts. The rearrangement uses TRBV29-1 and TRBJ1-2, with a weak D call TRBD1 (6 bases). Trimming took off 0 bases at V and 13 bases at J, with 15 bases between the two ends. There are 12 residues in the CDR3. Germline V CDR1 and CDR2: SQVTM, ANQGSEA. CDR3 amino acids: CSVEDPGAVGTF. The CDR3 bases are TGCAGCGTTGAAGATCCGGGGGCCGTTGGCACCTTC.

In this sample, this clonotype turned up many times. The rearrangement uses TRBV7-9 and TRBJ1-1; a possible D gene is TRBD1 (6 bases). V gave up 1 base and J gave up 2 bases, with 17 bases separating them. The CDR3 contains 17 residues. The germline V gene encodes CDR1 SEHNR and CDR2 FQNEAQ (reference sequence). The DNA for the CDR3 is TGTGCCAGCAGCTTAGAACCCCGACAGGTCAAAAACACTGAAGCTTTCTTT. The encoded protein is CASSLEPRQVKNTEAFF.

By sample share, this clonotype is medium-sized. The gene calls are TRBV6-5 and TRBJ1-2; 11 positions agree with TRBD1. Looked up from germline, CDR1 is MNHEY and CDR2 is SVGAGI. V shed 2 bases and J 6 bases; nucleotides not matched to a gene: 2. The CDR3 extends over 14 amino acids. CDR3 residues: CASSYGQGANGYTF. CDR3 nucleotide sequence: TGTGCCAGCAGTTACGGACAGGGGGCGAATGGCTACACCTTC.

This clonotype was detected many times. As DNA, the CDR3 is TGTGCCAGCAGTTTTGTAGCAGAAGGCACTGAAGCTTTCTTT. This translates into CASSFVAEGTEAFF. The chain combines TRBV12-3 or TRBV12-4 with TRBJ1-1; D is undetermined. The CDR3 contains 14 residues. Trimming removed 3 bases from V and 4 bases from J, with 12 bases in between.

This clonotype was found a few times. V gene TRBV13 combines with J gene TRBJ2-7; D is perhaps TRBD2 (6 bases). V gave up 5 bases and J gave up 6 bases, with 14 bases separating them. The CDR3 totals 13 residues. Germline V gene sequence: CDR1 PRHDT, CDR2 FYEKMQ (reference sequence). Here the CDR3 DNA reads TGTGCCAGCAGCGTCCCTAGCGTGCCCGAGCAGTACTTC. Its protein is CASSVPSVPEQYF.

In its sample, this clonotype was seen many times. CDR3 loop: CASSQDGQGLWNTEAFF. In DNA, the CDR3 is TGCGCCAGCAGCCAAGACGGACAGGGACTTTGGAACACTGAAGCTTTCTTT. The chain uses TRBV4-1 and TRBJ1-1; 8 positions match TRBD1. In germline, CDR1 is MGHRA, CDR2 YSYEKL. Losses at the gene ends were 0 bases for V and 1 base for J; bases not matched to a gene: 7. The length of the CDR3 is 17 residues.

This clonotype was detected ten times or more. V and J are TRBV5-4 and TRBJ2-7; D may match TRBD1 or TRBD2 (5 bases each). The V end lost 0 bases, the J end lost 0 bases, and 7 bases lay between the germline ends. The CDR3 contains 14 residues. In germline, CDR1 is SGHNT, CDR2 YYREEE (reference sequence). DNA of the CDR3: TGTGCCAGCAGCTTGGGAGGGGACTCCTACGAGCAGTACTTC. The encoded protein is CASSLGGDSYEQYF.